These 20 T cell receptor beta chains were all obtained from the same sample, sequenced in a study of T cell changes during pregnancy in multiple sclerosis. Repertoires were generated with immunoSEQ multiplex PCR, while TCRdb's copy carries only in-frame clones and drops some. The repertoire holds tens of thousands of clones, with 93% as singletons. Sample: CD8+ T cells from peripheral blood mononuclear cells, taken in the second trimester of pregnancy. The receptors come from a female donor with multiple sclerosis, enrolled in a pregnancy study.

The chain is built from TRBV4-2 and TRBJ1-2; 8 bases are shared with TRBD1. Per the germline V gene, CDR1 is LGHNA and CDR2 is YNFKEQ. V gave up 0 bases and J gave up 7 bases; unmatched junction bases: 7. The CDR3 runs 15 residues. Written as DNA, the CDR3 is TGTGCCAGCAGCCAAGATGGGACAGGTGCTGGTGGCTACACCTTC. It specifies CASSQDGTGAGGYTF.

The chain combines TRBV10-3 with TRBJ2-2; D is ambiguous. V lost 8 bases and J lost 3, with 4 bases in between. The CDR3 is made up of 11 amino acids. Looked up from germline, CDR1 is ENHRY and CDR2 is SYGVKD. The CDR3 here is CAIGDTGELFF. The CDR3 DNA reads as TGTGCCATCGGAGACACCGGGGAGCTGTTTTTT.

The genes are TRBV14 and TRBJ2-1, with a weak D call TRBD1 (6 bases). Trimming stripped 2 bases from V and 7 bases from J, with 9 bases between. The V gene's germline CDR1 is SGHDN and CDR2 FVKESK. The CDR3 has 13 amino acids. The CDR3 DNA reads TGTGCCAGCAGCCAACGTACAGGGAATGAGCAGTTCTTC. Translated: CASSQRTGNEQFF.

The V call is TRBV27, the J call TRBJ2-7; D is ambiguous. V lost 4 bases, J lost 10 bases, and 11 bases lay in between. The CDR3 contains 11 residues. Germline V gene sequence: CDR1 MNHEY, CDR2 SMNVEV (reference sequence). CDR3 amino acids: CASSSAGYQYF. The CDR3 region has the DNA TGTGCCAGCAGTTCCGCAGGTTATCAGTACTTC.

This clone was detected only a few times. The chain combines TRBV2 with TRBJ1-5, with D possibly TRBD1 on 6 matching bases. CDR3 length: 16 amino acids. Germline CDR1 is SNHLY and CDR2 is FYNNEI. Trimming shortened V by 6 bases and J by 2 bases, and 17 bases separated the two germline ends. CDR3 DNA sequence: TGTGCCAGCAGAGATCATTACAGGGAAGGCAATCAGCCCCAGCATTTT. It encodes CASRDHYREGNQPQHF.

The chain employs TRBV2 and TRBJ1-2; perhaps TRBD1 as D (5 bases). CDR3 length equals 14 residues. Trimming pared 3 bases from V and 0 bases from J, leaving 8 bases between. CDR1 SNHLY and CDR2 FYNNEI come from the germline V gene. This CDR3 reads CASSEGPANYGYTF. The CDR3 region has the DNA TGTGCCAGCAGTGAGGGGCCTGCTAACTATGGCTACACCTTC.

The chain combines TRBV5-1 with TRBJ1-2, with TRBD1 as a possible D gene (6 bases). The V end was cut by 0 bases, the J end by 4 bases, with 10 bases between. There are 14 residues in the CDR3. Germline-derived CDR1 and CDR2 are SGHRS and YFSETQ. CDR3 nucleotides: TGCGCCAGCAGCTTGGATGGGGGCGGCTATGGCTACACCTTC. As protein: CASSLDGGGYGYTF.

CDR3 sequence: CASSVDGGATDTQYF. The CDR3 DNA reads TGTGCCAGCAGCGTAGATGGCGGGGCCACAGATACGCAGTATTTT. V usage is TRBV9 and J usage is TRBJ2-3; the D gene is possibly TRBD2 (6 bases). The CDR3 sequence is 15 residues long. CDR1 SGDLS and CDR2 YYNGEE come from the germline V gene. The V end was cut by 0 bases, the J end by 2 bases, with 10 bases between.

V usage is TRBV2 and J usage is TRBJ1-5, with D possibly matching TRBD1 (5 bases). From germline, CDR1 is SNHLY and CDR2 FYNNEI. The CDR3 has 13 amino acids. With 6 bases removed from V and 3 bases from J, the gap between germline ends came to 9 bases. CDR3 in DNA: TGTGCCAGCAGAAGGGGCGTCAATCAGCCCCAGCATTTT. Translating gives CASRRGVNQPQHF. The variable domain in full, with the rest retrieved from reference TRBV2 and TRBJ1-5, is EPEVTQTPSHQVTQMGQEVILRCVPISNHLYFYWYRQILGQKVEFLVSFYNNEISEKSEIFDDQFSVERPDGSNFTLKIRSTKLEDSAMYFCASRRGVNQPQHFGDGTRLSIL.

This clone has a handful of counts. The gene calls are TRBV19 and TRBJ1-5; TRBD1 is a possible D gene (6 bases). V lost 5 bases and J lost 7, with 15 bases in between. The CDR3 totals 14 residues. CDR1 is LNHDA, CDR2 SQIVND, per germline (reference sequence). The CDR3 region has the DNA TGTGCCAGTAGTCCCCTGGCGGGGGCACAGCCCCAGCATTTT. It yields the protein CASSPLAGAQPQHF. The entire variable domain, with the rest obtained from reference TRBV19 and TRBJ1-5, is as follows: DGGITQSPKYLFRKEGQNVTLSCEQNLNHDAMYWYRQDPGQGLRLIYYSQIVNDFQKGDIAEGYSVSREKKESFPLTVTSAQKNPTAFYLCASSPLAGAQPQHFGDGTRLSIL.

The chain uses TRBV7-9 and TRBJ1-2; D gene unclear. CDR1 is SEHNR, CDR2 FQNEAQ, per germline (reference sequence). The CDR3 sequence is 15 residues long. The V gene lost 7 bases and the J gene lost 4 bases, with 19 bases spanning the gap. The CDR3 DNA reads TGTGCCAGCACCCAGCCAGAGGAGTCGGGCTATGGCTACACCTTC. Residues: CASTQPEESGYGYTF.

This clone was found once. This chain joins TRBV6-4 and TRBJ2-3, with 11 bases matching TRBD2. This CDR3 contains 15 residues. The V segment lost 3 bases and the J segment 1 base; nucleotides outside the gene matches: 0. Germline lookup yields CDR1 MRHNA and CDR2 SNTAGT. The CDR3 loop is CASSETSGGTDTQYF. As DNA, the CDR3 is TGTGCCAGCAGTGAGACTAGCGGGGGCACAGATACGCAGTATTTT.

This chain joins TRBV1 and TRBJ2-1; the DNA was not used to check the table's D call, TRBD2. TRBV1 represents a pseudogene. CDR3 length: 19 residues. CDR3 DNA: TGCACCAGCAGCCCCGGTCCGGGACTAGCGGGCCCCTCCTACAATGAGCAGTTCTTC. Translated: CTSSPGPGLAGPSYNEQFF.

V is TRBV6-5 and J is TRBJ2-5, with TRBD1 identical over 10 bases. J lost 4 bases, V lost 0 bases, and 2 bases had no gene match. CDR3 length: 15 amino acids. CDR1 is MNHEY, CDR2 SVGAGI, per germline. CDR3: CASSYSTGGAETQYF. The DNA of the CDR3 is TGTGCCAGCAGTTACTCGACAGGGGGCGCAGAGACCCAGTACTTC.

The genes are TRBV9 and TRBJ2-1; 8 bases match TRBD2. The junction had 6 bases not matched to a gene; V was cut back by 3 bases and J by 4 bases. The V gene's germline CDR1 is SGDLS and CDR2 YYNGEE. The CDR3 runs to 15 residues. DNA for the CDR3: TGTGCCAGCAGCGGGACTAGCCGGGGTTACAATGAGCAGTTCTTC. It encodes CASSGTSRGYNEQFF.

The count of this clone is one. V gene TRBV19 combines with J gene TRBJ1-6; no definite D call. Germline V gene data show CDR1 as LNHDA and CDR2 as SQIVND (reference sequence). The V end lost 3 bases, the J end lost 0 bases, and 6 bases lay between the germline ends. CDR3 length: 15 residues. In DNA form, the CDR3 reads TGTGCCAGTAGTATGAGGAGCTCCTATAATTCACCCCTCCACTTT. Its protein product is CASSMRSSYNSPLHF.

V and J are TRBV7-9 and TRBJ2-1, with D perhaps TRBD2 (6 bases). The CDR3 spans 17 residues. The ends were cut back, 5 bases at V and 4 bases at J, with 21 bases in the middle. CDR1 and CDR2 from the germline V gene are SEHNR and FQNEAQ (reference sequence). CDR3 in amino acids: CASSPPSRGTLYNEQFF. The CDR3 DNA reads TGTGCCAGCAGCCCTCCGAGTCGGGGGACCCTTTACAATGAGCAGTTCTTC.

The J gene is TRBJ1-2, the V gene TRBV19; tentatively, D is TRBD1 (5 bases). Germline V gene lookup returns CDR1 LNHDA and CDR2 SQIVND (reference sequence). This CDR3 comprises 12 residues. Trimming pared 7 bases from V and 6 bases from J, leaving 12 bases between. The CDR3 region has the DNA TGTGCCAGTACCCCTGGGGCAGATGGCTACACCTTC. This encodes CASTPGADGYTF.

The chain employs TRBV27 and TRBJ2-1; TRBD2 aligns across 10 bases. The CDR3 extends over 15 amino acids. Germline values: CDR1 MNHEY, CDR2 SMNVEV (reference sequence). With 2 bases clipped from V and 10 bases from J, the junction kept 8 bases outside the gene matches. The CDR3 nucleotides are TGTGCCAGCAGTTTAGGGACTAGCGTTTCTAACGAGCAGTTCTTC. It specifies CASSLGTSVSNEQFF.

In DNA, the CDR3 is TGCGCCAGCAGCCAAGTTGGAGGCACCATATATTTT. Amino acids: CASSQVGGTIYF. The chain combines TRBV4-3 with TRBJ1-3, with no clear D. CDR1 LGHNA and CDR2 YSLEER come from the germline V gene. The V gene lost 1 base and the J gene lost 9 bases, with 7 bases spanning the gap. The CDR3 extends over 12 amino acids.